This entry lists 26 T cell receptor beta chains sequenced from one sample in a study of blood T cell repertoires in COVID-19. Produced via immunoSEQ multiplex PCR; TCRdb's table is partial and in-frame only. The repertoire holds about 240,000 clones, with approximately 83% as singletons. Sequenced sample: PBMCs or T cells enriched from blood (not recorded which). The source is a woman aged 40 to 55 with acute COVID-19.

The rearrangement uses TRBV18 and TRBJ1-4, with a tentative D call TRBD1 (5 bases). Germline-derived CDR1 and CDR2 are KGHSH and LQKENI. Trimming cost V 2 bases and J 6 bases, with 7 bases left between them. The CDR3 has 13 residues. This CDR3 reads CASSPGGDEKLFF. The CDR3 nucleotides are TGTGCCAGCTCACCAGGGGGGGATGAAAAACTGTTTTTT.

The CDR3 protein is CASSRGGANVLTF. The CDR3 nucleotides are TGTGCCAGCAGTCGGGGAGGGGCCAACGTCCTGACTTTC. The V and J genes are TRBV7-9 and TRBJ2-6, with a tentative D call TRBD2 (5 bases). Germline-derived CDR1 and CDR2 are SEHNR and FQNEAQ (reference sequence). The CDR3 is 13 residues long. V was pared by 6 bases and J by 4 bases, with 7 bases between.

This chain uses TRBV30 with TRBJ2-2, with 13 bases aligning to TRBD2. The CDR3 consists of 18 residues. The germline V gene encodes CDR1 GTSNPN and CDR2 SVGIG (reference sequence). The V gene end was trimmed by 5 bases and the J gene end by 0 bases; junction bases not matched to a gene: 9. DNA of the CDR3: TGTGCCTGGTCCCCCGGGACTAGCGGGAACGCGAACACCGGGGAGCTGTTTTTT. As protein: CAWSPGTSGNANTGELFF.

This chain joins TRBV5-1 and TRBJ1-1; TRBD1 matches at 8 bases. The CDR3 extends over 14 amino acids. V lost 0 bases and J lost 6; bases outside the gene matches: 4. Per the germline V gene, CDR1 is SGHRS and CDR2 is YFSETQ. Here the CDR3 reads CASSLDAGGPEAFF. The CDR3, as DNA: TGCGCCAGCAGCTTGGATGCAGGGGGCCCTGAAGCTTTCTTT.

The V call is TRBV19, the J call TRBJ1-2; D is ambiguous. Trimming stripped 5 bases from V and 7 bases from J, with 8 bases between. CDR3 length: 11 residues. Germline CDR1 reads LNHDA; CDR2 reads SQIVND (reference sequence). The CDR3 is CASSGGVGYTF. The DNA of the CDR3 is TGTGCCAGTAGTGGCGGGGTTGGCTACACCTTC.

This sequence joins TRBV5-1 and TRBJ2-1, with a tentative D call TRBD2 (5 bases). V lost 0 bases and J lost 12, with 13 bases in between. The CDR3 has 13 residues. CDR1 and CDR2 (germline): SGHRS, YFSETQ. Here the CDR3 DNA reads TGCGCCAGCAGCTTGGCTCCCGGACTCATGCAGTTCTTC. Translation gives CASSLAPGLMQFF.

The gene calls are TRBV19 and TRBJ2-1; TRBD2 matches at 8 bases. CDR3 length equals 11 residues. The germline V gene encodes CDR1 LNHDA and CDR2 SQIVND (reference sequence). V lost 7 bases to trimming and J lost 12 bases; unmatched junction nucleotides: 5. CDR3 amino acids: CASKQRETQFF. The CDR3 DNA is TGTGCCAGTAAACAGCGGGAGACGCAGTTCTTC.

This clone was seen only once. One end of the junction fails to match germline, which may point to a read error. V usage is TRBV7-7 and J usage is TRBJ2-1, with TRBD1 identical over 12 bases. The V gene's germline CDR1 is SSHAT and CDR2 FNYEAQ (reference sequence). The CDR3 extends over 15 amino acids. In DNA form, the CDR3 reads TGTGCTAGCAGCCCCCAGGGACAGGGGGCCGATGAGCAGTTCTTC. Its translation is CASSPQGQGADEQFF.

This chain links TRBV5-4 with TRBJ2-2, with D possibly being TRBD2 (6 bases). The V end was cut by 4 bases, the J end by 1 base, with 14 bases between. The germline V gene encodes CDR1 SGHNT and CDR2 YYREEE (reference sequence). This CDR3 spans 16 amino acids. Here the CDR3 reads CASSKGVAENTGELFF. CDR3 bases: TGTGCCAGCAGCAAAGGGGTAGCGGAGAACACCGGGGAGCTGTTTTTT. Supplemented by reference TRBV5-4 and TRBJ2-2, the full variable domain reads ETGVTQSPTHLIKTRGQQVTLRCSSQSGHNTVSWYQQALGQGPQFIFQYYREEENGRGNFPPRFSGLQFPNYSSELNVNALELDDSALYLCASSKGVAENTGELFFGEGSRLTVL.

The chain links TRBV24-1 to TRBJ2-1, with D possibly matching TRBD2 (7 bases). V dropped 4 bases and J dropped 0 bases, with 30 bases sitting between them. The CDR3 covers 22 residues. CDR1 and CDR2 from the germline V gene are KGHDR and SFDVKD. CDR3 protein: CATSDPSLWRENEGGSYNEQFF. The CDR3, as DNA: TGTGCCACCAGTGACCCTTCCCTTTGGCGGGAGAATGAGGGGGGCTCCTACAATGAGCAGTTCTTC.

This clone was seen just once. The chain is built from TRBV7-8 and TRBJ2-1, with 11 bases fitting TRBD2. Germline-derived CDR1 and CDR2 are SGHVS and FQNEAQ. V was clipped by 6 bases and J by 3 bases; unmatched bases: 4. The CDR3 is made up of 15 amino acids. The CDR3 is CASRLGTSGYNEQFF. Here the CDR3 DNA reads TGTGCCAGCAGACTCGGGACTAGCGGCTACAATGAGCAGTTCTTC. Drawing the rest from reference TRBV7-8 and TRBJ2-1, the complete variable domain is GAGVSQSPRYKVAKRGQDVALRCDPISGHVSLFWYQQALGQGPEFLTYFQNEAQLDKSGLPSDRFFAERPEGSVSTLKIQRTQQEDSAVYLCASRLGTSGYNEQFFGPGTRLTVL.

The genes are TRBV6-5 and TRBJ2-3; 8 positions match TRBD2. Germline lookup yields CDR1 MNHEY and CDR2 SVGAGI. The CDR3 spans 14 residues. Trimming at V came to 4 bases and at J to 1 base, leaving 1 base not matched to a gene. CDR3 amino acids: CASSSTSGTDTQYF. For the CDR3, the DNA is TGTGCCAGCAGTTCGACTAGCGGCACAGATACGCAGTATTTT.

The chain couples TRBV2 to TRBJ1-1; D not certain. Germline V gene data show CDR1 as SNHLY and CDR2 as FYNNEI. Trimming removed 5 bases at V and 0 bases at J, with 10 bases between. The CDR3 length is 14 residues. CDR3 sequence: CASSLRTLNTEAFF. The CDR3 DNA sequence: TGTGCCAGCAGTCTCAGGACTTTGAACACTGAAGCTTTCTTT.

The chain links TRBV19 to TRBJ1-1, with 7 bases fitting TRBD1. Germline values: CDR1 LNHDA, CDR2 SQIVND (reference sequence). The CDR3 covers 14 residues. V lost 7 bases, J lost 5 bases, and 10 bases stayed unmatched. CDR3 residues: CASIPRQGGTEAFF. CDR3 DNA: TGTGCCAGTATCCCCCGACAGGGAGGTACTGAAGCTTTCTTT.

The V and J genes are TRBV28 and TRBJ1-2; no firm D call. Germline CDR1 is MDHEN and CDR2 is SYDVKM. The CDR3 extends over 13 amino acids. With 2 bases removed from V and 4 bases from J, the gap between germline ends came to 8 bases. The CDR3 bases are TGTGCCAGCAGTTTAACGGCGGGCTATGGCTACACCTTC. Translated: CASSLTAGYGYTF.

This chain connects TRBV13 to TRBJ1-3; 7 bases map to TRBD1. Trimming took 0 bases from V and 1 from J; bases not matched to a gene: 6. This CDR3 spans 17 amino acids. Germline values: CDR1 PRHDT, CDR2 FYEKMQ (reference sequence). This CDR3 reads CASSLGPGTVSGNTIYF. The CDR3 nucleotides are TGTGCCAGCAGCTTAGGCCCCGGGACAGTTTCTGGAAACACCATATATTTT.

This clone was observed a handful of times. The V and J genes are TRBV18 and TRBJ1-3, with D uncertain. This CDR3 is 15 amino acids long. The V gene lost 2 bases and the J gene lost 0 bases, with 8 bases spanning the gap. From germline, CDR1 is KGHSH and CDR2 LQKENI. The CDR3 protein is CASSPRVDSGNTIYF. As DNA, the CDR3 is TGTGCCAGCTCACCAAGAGTCGACTCTGGAAACACCATATATTTT. The full variable domain, in which reference TRBV18 and TRBJ1-3 provide the parts outside the CDR3, is NAGVMQNPRHLVRRRGQEARLRCSPMKGHSHVYWYRQLPEEGLKFMVYLQKENIIDESGMPKERFSAEFPKEGPSILRIQQVVRGDSAAYFCASSPRVDSGNTIYFGEGSWLTVV.

The CDR3 coding sequence is TGTGCCAGTAGTTTTGGGCATGAGCAGTTCTTC. Translating it yields CASSFGHEQFF. The V and J genes are TRBV19 and TRBJ2-1; D is undetermined. V was trimmed by 5 bases and J by 8 bases, leaving 7 bases between them. This CDR3 spans 11 amino acids. Germline V lookup: CDR1 LNHDA, CDR2 SQIVND (reference sequence).

This clone was found a few times. The sample contains more than one DNA sequence encoding this CDR3. The CDR3 loop is CASRGTATYEQYF. CDR3 nucleotide sequence: TGTGCCAGCAGAGGGACAGCCACCTACGAGCAGTACTTC. The chain carries TRBV27 and TRBJ2-7, with 7 bases that match TRBD1. Germline V gives CDR1 MNHEY, CDR2 SMNVEV (reference sequence). This CDR3 has 13 amino acids. Trimming took 6 bases from V and 2 from J; bases not matched to a gene: 4.

The J gene is TRBJ2-2, the V gene TRBV25-1; the D gene is possibly TRBD2 (6 bases). The CDR3 totals 16 residues. Germline lookup yields CDR1 MGHDK and CDR2 SYGVNS. The V gene lost 4 bases and the J gene lost 5 bases, with 17 bases spanning the gap. The CDR3 nucleotides are TGTGCCAGCAGTGGGGACTCTACCTTGGGTACCGGGGAGCTGTTTTTT. Translated, it gives CASSGDSTLGTGELFF.

The chain carries TRBV6-1 and TRBJ2-1; TRBD2 matches at 12 bases. The CDR3 runs to 16 residues. The V segment lost 1 base and the J segment 6 bases; nucleotides outside the gene matches: 4. Germline V CDR1 and CDR2: MNHNS, SASEGT. CDR3 protein: CASSEDTSGRRNEQFF. In DNA, the CDR3 is TGTGCCAGCAGTGAAGATACTAGCGGGAGGCGCAATGAGCAGTTCTTC.

The rearrangement uses TRBV4-1 and TRBJ2-3; D possibly corresponds to TRBD2 (6 bases). V was shortened by 0 bases and J by 4 bases, with 17 bases between the two germline ends. CDR1 is MGHRA, CDR2 YSYEKL, per germline. The CDR3 length is 17 residues. The CDR3 bases are TGCGCCAGCAGCCAAGATCGGGACTCAGCTATTGCAGATACGCAGTATTTT. Translated, it gives CASSQDRDSAIADTQYF.

The rearrangement joins TRBV30 to TRBJ1-5, with D perhaps TRBD1 (6 bases). CDR1 is GTSNPN and CDR2 is SVGIG in the germline V gene (reference sequence). V shed 8 bases and J shed 3 bases, with 17 bases lying between them. The CDR3 length is 14 residues. CDR3 residues: CASWGGANNQPQHF. CDR3 nucleotide sequence: TGTGCCAGCTGGGGGGGGGCGAACAATCAGCCCCAGCATTTT.

This clone came up once. J is TRBJ2-1 and V is TRBV5-1; 8 bases align to TRBD2. Trimming at V came to 0 bases and at J to 5 bases, leaving 4 bases not matched to a gene. Per the germline V gene, CDR1 is SGHRS and CDR2 is YFSETQ. The CDR3 covers 15 residues. CDR3 sequence: CASSLESGSHNEQFF. CDR3 bases: TGCGCCAGCAGCTTGGAAAGCGGGAGTCACAATGAGCAGTTCTTC.

The chain recombines TRBV4-1 with TRBJ2-7; D is possibly TRBD1 (7 bases). Germline V lookup: CDR1 MGHRA, CDR2 YSYEKL. The V and J ends lost 3 bases and 3 bases respectively, with 21 bases between them. This CDR3 has 17 residues. The CDR3 here is CASSHIAARGQSYEQYF. Here the CDR3 DNA reads TGCGCCAGCAGCCACATAGCGGCTCGGGGACAGAGCTACGAGCAGTACTTC.

This chain connects TRBV2 to TRBJ2-2; 7 nucleotides align to TRBD1. V dropped 6 bases and J dropped 8; count of bases not matched to a gene: 6. The CDR3 has 13 residues. Germline V lookup: CDR1 SNHLY, CDR2 FYNNEI. The CDR3: CASRYDREGELFF. The CDR3 DNA follows: TGTGCCAGCAGATACGACAGGGAAGGGGAGCTGTTTTTT.